The entry below describes one TCR beta chain. Antigen unknown. V was pared by 0 bases and J by 5 bases, with 7 bases of the junction left unmatched. The CDR3 has 16 amino acids. Germline CDR1 reads LGHNA; CDR2 reads YNFKEQ. The data were produced by immunoSEQ multiplex PCR, yet TCRdb's version contains in-frame clones alone and is incomplete. The table lists around 15,000 clones, roughly two thirds of them singletons. The data derive from a study of tumor-infiltrating lymphocytes in localized non-small cell lung cancer. Study-level background: Several tumor histologies, both smoking statuses, and some post-neoadjuvant chemotherapy samples were included. Study-wide findings and caveats: No link was found between tumor T-cell fraction and recurrence-free survival. No T-cell fraction difference was seen between IM1 and IM2 tumors.

This TCR came from a human donor with non-small cell lung cancer. Sequenced sample: lung tumor tissue. This rearrangement joins TRBV4-2 to TRBJ2-5; 9 nucleotides match TRBD2. The CDR3 is CASSQDLASGTETQYF. CDR3 nucleotide sequence: TGTGCCAGCAGCCAAGATCTGGCTAGCGGGACGGAGACCCAGTACTTC.